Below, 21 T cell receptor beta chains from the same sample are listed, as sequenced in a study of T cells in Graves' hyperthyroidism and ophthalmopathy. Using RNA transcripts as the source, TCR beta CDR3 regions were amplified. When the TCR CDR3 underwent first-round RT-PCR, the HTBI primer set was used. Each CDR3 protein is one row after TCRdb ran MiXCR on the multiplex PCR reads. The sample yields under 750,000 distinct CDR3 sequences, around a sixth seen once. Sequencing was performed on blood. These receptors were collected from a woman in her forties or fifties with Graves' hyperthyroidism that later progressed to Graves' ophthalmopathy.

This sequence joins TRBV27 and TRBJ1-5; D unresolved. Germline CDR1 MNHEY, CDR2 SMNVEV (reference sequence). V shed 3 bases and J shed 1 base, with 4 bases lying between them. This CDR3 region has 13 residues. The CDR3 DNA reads TGTGCCAGCAGTTTTATGAGCAATCAGCCCCAGCATTTT. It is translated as CASSFMSNQPQHF.

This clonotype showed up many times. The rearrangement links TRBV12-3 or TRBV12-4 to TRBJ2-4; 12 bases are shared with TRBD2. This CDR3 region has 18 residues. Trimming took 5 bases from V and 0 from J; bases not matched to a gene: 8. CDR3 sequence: CASSPGLAGRLAKNIQYF. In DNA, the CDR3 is TGTGCCAGCAGTCCTGGACTAGCGGGGCGTTTAGCCAAAAACATTCAGTACTTC.

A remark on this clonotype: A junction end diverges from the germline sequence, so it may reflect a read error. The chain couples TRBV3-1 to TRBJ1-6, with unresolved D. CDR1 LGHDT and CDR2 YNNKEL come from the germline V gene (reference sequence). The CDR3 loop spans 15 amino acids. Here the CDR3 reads CGSSQVHRDSSPLHF. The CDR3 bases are TGTGGCAGCAGCCAAGTTCACCGCGATAGTTCACCCCTCCACTTT.

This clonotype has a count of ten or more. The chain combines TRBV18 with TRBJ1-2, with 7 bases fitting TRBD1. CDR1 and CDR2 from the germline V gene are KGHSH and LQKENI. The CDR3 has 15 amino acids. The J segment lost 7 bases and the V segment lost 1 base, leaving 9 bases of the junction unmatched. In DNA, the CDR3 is TGTGCCAGCTCACCACGGACAGGAAGGGAGTCTGGCTACACCTTC. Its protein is CASSPRTGRESGYTF.

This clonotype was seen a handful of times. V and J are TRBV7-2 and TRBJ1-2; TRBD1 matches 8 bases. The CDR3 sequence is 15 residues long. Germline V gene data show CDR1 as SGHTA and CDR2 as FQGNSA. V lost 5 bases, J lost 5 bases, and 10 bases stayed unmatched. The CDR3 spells CASSPSGQAFYGYTF. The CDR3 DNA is TGTGCCAGCAGCCCATCGGGACAGGCTTTTTATGGCTACACCTTC.

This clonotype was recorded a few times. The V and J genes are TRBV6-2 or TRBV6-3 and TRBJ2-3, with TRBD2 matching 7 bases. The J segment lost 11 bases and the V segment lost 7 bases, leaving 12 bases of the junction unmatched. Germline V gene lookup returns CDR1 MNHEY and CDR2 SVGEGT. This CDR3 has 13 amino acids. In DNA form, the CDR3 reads TGTGCCAGCACCCGGGGCACAAGCGGGGAGCAGTATTTT. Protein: CASTRGTSGEQYF.

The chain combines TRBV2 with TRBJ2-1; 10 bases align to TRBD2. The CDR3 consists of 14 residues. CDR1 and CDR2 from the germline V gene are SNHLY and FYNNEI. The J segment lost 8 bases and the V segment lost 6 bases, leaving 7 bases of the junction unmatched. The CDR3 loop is CASRVSGGSDEQFF. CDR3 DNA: TGTGCCAGCAGAGTTAGCGGGGGGAGCGATGAGCAGTTCTTC.

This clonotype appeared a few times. CDR3 region: CASSYAGGQPQHF. In DNA, the CDR3 is TGTGCCAGCAGTTACGCAGGCGGTCAGCCCCAGCATTTT. This chain connects TRBV6-6 to TRBJ1-5; D call uncertain. The germline V gene encodes CDR1 MNHNY and CDR2 SVGAGI (reference sequence). V was clipped by 2 bases and J by 6 bases, with 8 bases between them. The CDR3 spans 13 residues.

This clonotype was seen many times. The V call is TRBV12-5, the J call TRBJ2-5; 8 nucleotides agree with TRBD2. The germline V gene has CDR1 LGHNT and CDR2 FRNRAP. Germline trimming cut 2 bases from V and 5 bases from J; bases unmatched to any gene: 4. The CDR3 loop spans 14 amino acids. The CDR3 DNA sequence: TGTGCTAGTGGTTTGCGGCGGGGGGAGGAGACCCAGTACTTC. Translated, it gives CASGLRRGEETQYF. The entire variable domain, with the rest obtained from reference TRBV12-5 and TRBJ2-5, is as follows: DARVTQTPRHKVTEMGQEVTMRCQPILGHNTVFWYRQTMMQGLELLAYFRNRAPLDDSGMPKDRFSAEMPDATLATLKIQPSEPRDSAVYFCASGLRRGEETQYFGPGTRLLVL.

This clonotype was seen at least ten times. CDR3 region: CASSRMDRVFEAFF. DNA of the CDR3: TGTGCCAGCAGCCGGATGGACAGGGTCTTTGAAGCTTTCTTT. The V gene is TRBV5-4, the J gene TRBJ1-1; 8 nucleotides line up with TRBD1. The CDR3 consists of 14 residues. J lost 7 bases, V lost 4 bases, and 9 bases had no gene match. Per the germline V gene, CDR1 is SGHNT and CDR2 is YYREEE (reference sequence).

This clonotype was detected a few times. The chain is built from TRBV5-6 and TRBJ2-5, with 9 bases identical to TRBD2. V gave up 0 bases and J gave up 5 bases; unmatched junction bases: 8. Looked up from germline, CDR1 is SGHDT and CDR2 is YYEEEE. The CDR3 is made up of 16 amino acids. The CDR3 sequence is CASSLAGRTSAETQYF. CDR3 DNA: TGTGCCAGCAGCTTGGCTGGACGGACTAGCGCGGAGACCCAGTACTTC.

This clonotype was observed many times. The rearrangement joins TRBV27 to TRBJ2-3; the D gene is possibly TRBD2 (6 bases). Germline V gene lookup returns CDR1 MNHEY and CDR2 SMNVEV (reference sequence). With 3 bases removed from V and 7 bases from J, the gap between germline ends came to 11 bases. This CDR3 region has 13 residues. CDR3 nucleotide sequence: TGTGCCAGCAGTTTGGGCGGGGAGAATACGCAGTATTTT. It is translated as CASSLGGENTQYF.

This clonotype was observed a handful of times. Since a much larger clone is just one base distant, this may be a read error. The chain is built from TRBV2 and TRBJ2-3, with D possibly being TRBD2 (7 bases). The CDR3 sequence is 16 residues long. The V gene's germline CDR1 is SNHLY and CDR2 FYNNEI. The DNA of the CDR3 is TGTGCCAGCGGTGAATTAGGGGGGGCCCGCACAGATACGCAGTATTTT. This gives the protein CASGELGGARTDTQYF.

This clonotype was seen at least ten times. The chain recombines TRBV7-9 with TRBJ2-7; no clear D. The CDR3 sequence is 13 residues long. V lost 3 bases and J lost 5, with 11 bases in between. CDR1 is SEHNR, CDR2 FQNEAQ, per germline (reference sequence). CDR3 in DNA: TGTGCCAGCAGCTTTTCCTCGGGTGACGAGCAGTACTTC. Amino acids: CASSFSSGDEQYF.

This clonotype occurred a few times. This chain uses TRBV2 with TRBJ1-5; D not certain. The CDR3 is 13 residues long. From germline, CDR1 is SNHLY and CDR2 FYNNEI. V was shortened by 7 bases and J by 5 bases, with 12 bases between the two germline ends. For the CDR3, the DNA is TGTGCCAGCAACCCCTCAGCCGATCAGCCCCAGCATTTT. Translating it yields CASNPSADQPQHF.

CDR3 amino acids: CASSLFQGATGELFF. CDR3 DNA: TGTGCCAGCAGCTTATTCCAGGGGGCCACCGGGGAGCTGTTTTTT. The rearrangement links TRBV11-2 to TRBJ2-2; 8 bases match TRBD1. J lost 4 bases, V lost 2 bases, and 3 bases had no gene match. The CDR3 has 15 amino acids. Germline CDR1 SGHAT, CDR2 FQNNGV.

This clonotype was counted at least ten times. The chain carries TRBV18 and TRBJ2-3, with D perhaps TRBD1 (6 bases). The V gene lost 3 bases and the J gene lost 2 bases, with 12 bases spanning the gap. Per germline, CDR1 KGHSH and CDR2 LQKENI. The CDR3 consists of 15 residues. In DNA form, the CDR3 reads TGTGCCAGCTCACCCCGTGGGGACACCACAGATACGCAGTATTTT. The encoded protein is CASSPRGDTTDTQYF.

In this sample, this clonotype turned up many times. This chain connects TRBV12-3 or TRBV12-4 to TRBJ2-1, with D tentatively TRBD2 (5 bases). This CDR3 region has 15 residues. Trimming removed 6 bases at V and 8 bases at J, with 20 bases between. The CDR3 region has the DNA TGTGCCAGCAGGAGCCACCGGGCCGGAGGCGATGAGCAGTTCTTC. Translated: CASRSHRAGGDEQFF.

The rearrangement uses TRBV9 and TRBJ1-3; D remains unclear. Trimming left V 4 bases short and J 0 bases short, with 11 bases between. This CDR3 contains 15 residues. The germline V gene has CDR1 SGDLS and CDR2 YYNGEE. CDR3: CASSFATSSGNTIYF. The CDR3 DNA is TGTGCCAGCAGCTTCGCCACGAGCTCTGGAAACACCATATATTTT.

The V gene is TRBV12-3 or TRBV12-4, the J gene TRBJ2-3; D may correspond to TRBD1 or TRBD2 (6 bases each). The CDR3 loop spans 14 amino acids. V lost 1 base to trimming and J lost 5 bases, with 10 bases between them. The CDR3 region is CASSLGGGRDTQYF. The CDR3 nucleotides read TGTGCCAGCAGTTTAGGTGGGGGGCGAGATACGCAGTATTTT.

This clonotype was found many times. The chain's CDR3 is CASSLRLAGGIGTDTQYF. The CDR3 DNA reads as TGTGCCAGCAGCTTAAGGCTAGCGGGGGGAATCGGCACAGATACGCAGTATTTT. The chain joins TRBV7-2 to TRBJ2-3; TRBD2 agrees at 11 bases. J gave up 1 base and V 2 bases, and 8 bases lay outside the gene matches. CDR3 size: 18 residues. Germline assignment: CDR1 SGHTA and CDR2 FQGNSA.